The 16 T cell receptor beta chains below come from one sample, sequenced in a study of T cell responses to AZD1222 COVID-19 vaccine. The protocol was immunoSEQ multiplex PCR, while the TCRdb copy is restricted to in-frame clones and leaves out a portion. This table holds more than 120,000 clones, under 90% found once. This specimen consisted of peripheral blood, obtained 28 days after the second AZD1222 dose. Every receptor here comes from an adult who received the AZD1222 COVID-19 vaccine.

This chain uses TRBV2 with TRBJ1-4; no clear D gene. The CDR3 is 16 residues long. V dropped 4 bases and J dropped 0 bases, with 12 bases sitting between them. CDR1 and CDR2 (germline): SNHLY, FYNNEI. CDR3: CASSVRRTATNEKLFF. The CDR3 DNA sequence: TGTGCCAGCAGTGTCAGACGTACTGCAACTAATGAAAAACTGTTTTTT.

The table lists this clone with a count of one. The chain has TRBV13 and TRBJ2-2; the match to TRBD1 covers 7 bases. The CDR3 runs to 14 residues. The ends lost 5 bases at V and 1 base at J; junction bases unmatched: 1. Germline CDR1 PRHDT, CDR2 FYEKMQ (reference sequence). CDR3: CASSRTGNTGELFF. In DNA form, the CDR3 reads TGTGCCAGCAGCAGGACAGGGAACACCGGGGAGCTGTTTTTT.

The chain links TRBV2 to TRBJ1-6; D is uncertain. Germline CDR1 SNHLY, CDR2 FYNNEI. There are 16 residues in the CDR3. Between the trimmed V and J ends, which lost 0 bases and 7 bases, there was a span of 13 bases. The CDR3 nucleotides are TGTGCCAGCAGTGAAGCGCTCGGACTTCAAAATTCACCCCTCCACTTT. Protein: CASSEALGLQNSPLHF.

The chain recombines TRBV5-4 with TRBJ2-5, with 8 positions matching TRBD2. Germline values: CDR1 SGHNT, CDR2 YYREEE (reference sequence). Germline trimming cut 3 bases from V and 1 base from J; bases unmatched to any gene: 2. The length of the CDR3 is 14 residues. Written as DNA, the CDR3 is TGTGCCAGCAGCTCGGGGGGGGGCCAAGAGACCCAGTACTTC. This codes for CASSSGGGQETQYF.

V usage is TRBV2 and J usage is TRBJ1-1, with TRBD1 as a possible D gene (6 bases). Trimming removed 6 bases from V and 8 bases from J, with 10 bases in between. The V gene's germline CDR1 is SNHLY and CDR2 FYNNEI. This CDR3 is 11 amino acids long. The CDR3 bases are TGTGCCAGCAGGGGGACATTCGAAGCTTTCTTT. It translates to CASRGTFEAFF.

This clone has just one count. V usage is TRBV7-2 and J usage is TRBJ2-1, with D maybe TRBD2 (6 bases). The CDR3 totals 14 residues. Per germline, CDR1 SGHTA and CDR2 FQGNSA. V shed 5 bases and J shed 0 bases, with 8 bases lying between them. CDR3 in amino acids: CASSTAGSYNEQFF. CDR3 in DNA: TGTGCCAGCAGCACAGCGGGCTCCTACAATGAGCAGTTCTTC.

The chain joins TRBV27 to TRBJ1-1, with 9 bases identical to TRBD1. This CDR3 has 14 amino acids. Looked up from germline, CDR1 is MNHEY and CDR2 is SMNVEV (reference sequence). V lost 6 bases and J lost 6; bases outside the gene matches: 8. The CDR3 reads CASRQDRGASEAFF. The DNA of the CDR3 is TGTGCCAGCAGACAGGACAGGGGTGCTTCTGAAGCTTTCTTT.

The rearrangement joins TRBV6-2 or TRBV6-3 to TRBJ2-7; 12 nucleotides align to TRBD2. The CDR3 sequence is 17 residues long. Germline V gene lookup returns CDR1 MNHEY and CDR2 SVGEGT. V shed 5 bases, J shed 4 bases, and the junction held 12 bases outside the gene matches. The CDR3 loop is CASSTTLTTSGRYEQYF. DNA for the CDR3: TGTGCCAGCAGTACCACCCTAACGACTAGCGGGAGATACGAGCAGTACTTC.

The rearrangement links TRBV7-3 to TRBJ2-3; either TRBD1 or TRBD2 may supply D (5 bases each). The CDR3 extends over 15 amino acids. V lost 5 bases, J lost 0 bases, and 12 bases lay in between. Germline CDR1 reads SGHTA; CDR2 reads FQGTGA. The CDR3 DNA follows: TGTGCCAGCAGCGGCTCGGGACGGAGCACAGATACGCAGTATTTT. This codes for CASSGSGRSTDTQYF.

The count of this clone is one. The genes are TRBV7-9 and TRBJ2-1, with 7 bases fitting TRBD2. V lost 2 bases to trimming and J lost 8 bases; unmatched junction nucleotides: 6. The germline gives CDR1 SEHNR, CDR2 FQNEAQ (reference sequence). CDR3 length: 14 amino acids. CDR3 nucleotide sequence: TGTGCCAGCAGCTTAAGCGGGAATAGCTATGAGCAGTTCTTC. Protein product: CASSLSGNSYEQFF.

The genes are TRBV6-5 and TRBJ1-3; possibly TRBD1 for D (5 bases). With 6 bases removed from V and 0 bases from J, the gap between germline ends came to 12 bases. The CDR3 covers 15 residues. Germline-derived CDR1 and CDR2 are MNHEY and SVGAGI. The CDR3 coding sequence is TGTGCCAGCAGCCTAGGGGTACCCTCTGGAAACACCATATATTTT. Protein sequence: CASSLGVPSGNTIYF.

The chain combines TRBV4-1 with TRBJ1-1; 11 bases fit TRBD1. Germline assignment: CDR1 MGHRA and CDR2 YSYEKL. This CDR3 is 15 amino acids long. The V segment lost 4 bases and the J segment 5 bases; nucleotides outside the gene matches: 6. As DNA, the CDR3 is TGCGCCAGCAGCCTAAGGACAGGGGGCAGGACTGAAGCTTTCTTT. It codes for CASSLRTGGRTEAFF.

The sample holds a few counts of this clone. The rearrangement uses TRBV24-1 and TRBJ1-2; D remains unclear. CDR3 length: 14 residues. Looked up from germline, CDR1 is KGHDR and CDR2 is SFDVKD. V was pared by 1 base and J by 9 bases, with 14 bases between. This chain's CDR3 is CATSDFTGVESYTF. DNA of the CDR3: TGTGCCACCAGTGATTTTACCGGGGTTGAGAGCTACACCTTC.

The CDR3 sequence is CASSPLERQAYGYTF. The CDR3 DNA reads TGTGCCAGCAGTCCCCTTGAACGACAAGCATATGGCTACACCTTC. The chain joins TRBV28 to TRBJ1-2; D is ambiguous. Germline V gene sequence: CDR1 MDHEN, CDR2 SYDVKM. The CDR3 length is 15 residues. Trimming left V 5 bases short and J 5 bases short, with 18 bases between.

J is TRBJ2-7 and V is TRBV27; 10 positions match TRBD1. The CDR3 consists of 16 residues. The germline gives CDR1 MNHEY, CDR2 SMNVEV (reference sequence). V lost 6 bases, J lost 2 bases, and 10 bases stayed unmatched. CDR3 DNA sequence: TGTGCCAGCAGACCGGGACAGGGGACGTTCACCTACGAGCAGTACTTC. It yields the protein CASRPGQGTFTYEQYF.

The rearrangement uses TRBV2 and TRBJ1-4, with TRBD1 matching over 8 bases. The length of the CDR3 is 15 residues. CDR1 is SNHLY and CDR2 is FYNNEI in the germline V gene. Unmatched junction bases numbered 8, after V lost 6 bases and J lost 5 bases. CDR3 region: CASRLWTGSNEKLFF. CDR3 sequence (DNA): TGTGCCAGCAGGCTTTGGACAGGGTCCAATGAAAAACTGTTTTTT.